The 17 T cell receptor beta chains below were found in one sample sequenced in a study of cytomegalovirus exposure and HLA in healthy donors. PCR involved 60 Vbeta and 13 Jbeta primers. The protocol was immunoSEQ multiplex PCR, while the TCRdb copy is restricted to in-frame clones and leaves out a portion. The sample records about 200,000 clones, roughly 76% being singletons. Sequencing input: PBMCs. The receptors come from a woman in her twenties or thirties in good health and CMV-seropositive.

CDR3 region: CASSAGGTGGEAFF. Written as DNA, the CDR3 is TGTGCCAGCAGCGCCGGGGGGACAGGGGGGGAAGCTTTCTTT. The V call is TRBV9, the J call TRBJ1-1; 11 nucleotides agree with TRBD1. The CDR3 is 14 residues long. Germline V CDR1 and CDR2: SGDLS, YYNGEE. Trimming at V came to 3 bases and at J to 8 bases, leaving 6 bases not matched to a gene.

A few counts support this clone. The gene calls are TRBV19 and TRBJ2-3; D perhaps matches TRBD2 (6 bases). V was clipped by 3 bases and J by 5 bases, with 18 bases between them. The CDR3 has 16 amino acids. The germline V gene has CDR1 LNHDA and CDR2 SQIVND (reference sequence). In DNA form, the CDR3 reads TGTGCCAGTAGTATTGGTGGCGGGAACGTGTTAGATACGCAGTATTTT. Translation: CASSIGGGNVLDTQYF.

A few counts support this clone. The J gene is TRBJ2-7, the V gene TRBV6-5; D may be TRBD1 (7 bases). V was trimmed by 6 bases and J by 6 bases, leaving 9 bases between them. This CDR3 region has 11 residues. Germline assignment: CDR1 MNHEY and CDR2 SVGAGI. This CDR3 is CASSQGGEQYF. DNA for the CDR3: TGTGCCAGCAGCCAGGGGGGCGAGCAGTACTTC.

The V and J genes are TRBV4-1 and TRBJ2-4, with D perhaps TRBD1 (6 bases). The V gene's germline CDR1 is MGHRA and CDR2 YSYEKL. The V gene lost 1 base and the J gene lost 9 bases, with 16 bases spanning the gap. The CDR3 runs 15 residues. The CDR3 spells CASSQAFQGLGIQYF. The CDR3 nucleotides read TGCGCCAGCAGCCAAGCTTTTCAGGGGTTGGGCATTCAGTACTTC.

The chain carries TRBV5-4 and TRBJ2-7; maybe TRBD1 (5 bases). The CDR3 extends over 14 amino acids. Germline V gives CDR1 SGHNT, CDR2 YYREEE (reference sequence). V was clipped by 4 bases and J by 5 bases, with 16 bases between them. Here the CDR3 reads CASSLMGLTDEQYF. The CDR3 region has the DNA TGTGCCAGCAGCCTAATGGGGCTTACGGACGAGCAGTACTTC.

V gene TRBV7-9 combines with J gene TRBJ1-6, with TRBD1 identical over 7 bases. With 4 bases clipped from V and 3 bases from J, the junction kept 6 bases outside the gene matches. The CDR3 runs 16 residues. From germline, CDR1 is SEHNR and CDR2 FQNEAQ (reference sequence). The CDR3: CASSSGTVYYNSPLHF. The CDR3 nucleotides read TGTGCCAGCAGCTCAGGGACAGTATACTATAATTCACCCCTCCACTTT.

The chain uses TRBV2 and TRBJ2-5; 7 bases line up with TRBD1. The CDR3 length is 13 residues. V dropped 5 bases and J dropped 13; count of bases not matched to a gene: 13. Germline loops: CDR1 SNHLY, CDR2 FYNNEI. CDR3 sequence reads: CASSYGQEASPYF. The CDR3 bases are TGTGCCAGCAGTTACGGACAGGAAGCCTCACCGTACTTC.

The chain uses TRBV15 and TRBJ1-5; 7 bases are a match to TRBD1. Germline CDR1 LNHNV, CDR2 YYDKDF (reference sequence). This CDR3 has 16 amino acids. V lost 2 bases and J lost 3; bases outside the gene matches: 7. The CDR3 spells CATSRQTGTVNQPQHF. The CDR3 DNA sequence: TGTGCCACCAGCAGACAAACCGGGACAGTCAATCAGCCCCAGCATTTT.

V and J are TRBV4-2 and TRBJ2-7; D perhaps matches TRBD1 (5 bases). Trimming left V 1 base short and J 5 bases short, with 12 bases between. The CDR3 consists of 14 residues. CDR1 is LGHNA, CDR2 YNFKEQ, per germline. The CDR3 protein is CASSQGFIRDEQYF. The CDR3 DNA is TGTGCCAGCAGCCAAGGGTTTATCAGGGACGAGCAGTACTTC.

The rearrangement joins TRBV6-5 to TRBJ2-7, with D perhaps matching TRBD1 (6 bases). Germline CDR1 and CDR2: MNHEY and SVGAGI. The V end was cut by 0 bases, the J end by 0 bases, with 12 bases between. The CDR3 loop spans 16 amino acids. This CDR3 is CASSYSTGLSSYEQYF. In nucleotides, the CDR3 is TGTGCCAGCAGTTACTCGACAGGTCTCAGCTCCTACGAGCAGTACTTC.

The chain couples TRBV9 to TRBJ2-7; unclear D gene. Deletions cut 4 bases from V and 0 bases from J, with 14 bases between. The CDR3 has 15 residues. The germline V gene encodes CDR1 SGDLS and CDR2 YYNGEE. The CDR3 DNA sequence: TGTGCCAGCAGCCGACTTGGTAGTAGCTCCTACGAGCAGTACTTC. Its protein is CASSRLGSSSYEQYF.

The CDR3: CASSSTSGDEQFF. In nucleotides, the CDR3 is TGTGCCAGCAGCTCGACTAGCGGGGATGAGCAGTTCTTC. This chain links TRBV11-2 with TRBJ2-1; TRBD2 matches at 11 bases. The ends lost 4 bases at V and 8 bases at J; junction bases unmatched: 1. The CDR3 totals 13 residues. Germline CDR1 SGHAT, CDR2 FQNNGV.

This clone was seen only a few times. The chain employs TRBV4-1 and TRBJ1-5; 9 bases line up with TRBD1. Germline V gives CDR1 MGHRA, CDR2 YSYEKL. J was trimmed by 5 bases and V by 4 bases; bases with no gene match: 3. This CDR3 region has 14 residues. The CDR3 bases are TGCGCCAGCAGCCCTGGGACAGGGTATCAGCCCCAGCATTTT. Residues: CASSPGTGYQPQHF.

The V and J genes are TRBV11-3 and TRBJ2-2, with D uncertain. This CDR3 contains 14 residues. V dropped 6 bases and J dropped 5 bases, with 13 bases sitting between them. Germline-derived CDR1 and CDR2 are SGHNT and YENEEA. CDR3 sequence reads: CASSLELDTGELFF. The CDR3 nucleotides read TGTGCCAGCAGTCTGGAGTTGGATACCGGGGAGCTGTTTTTT.

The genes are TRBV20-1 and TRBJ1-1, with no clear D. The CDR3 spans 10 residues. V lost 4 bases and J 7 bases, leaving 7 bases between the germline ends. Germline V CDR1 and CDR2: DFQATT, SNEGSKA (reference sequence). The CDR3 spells CSAKRGEAFF. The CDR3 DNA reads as TGCAGTGCTAAACGCGGTGAAGCTTTCTTT.

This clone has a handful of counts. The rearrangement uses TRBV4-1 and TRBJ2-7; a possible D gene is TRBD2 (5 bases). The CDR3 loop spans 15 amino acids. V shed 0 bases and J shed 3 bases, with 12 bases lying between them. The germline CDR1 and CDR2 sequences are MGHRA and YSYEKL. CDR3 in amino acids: CASSQDPGVNYEQYF. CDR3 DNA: TGCGCCAGCAGCCAAGATCCCGGGGTAAACTACGAGCAGTACTTC.

The CDR3 DNA is TGTGCCAGCAGGGCAGGGCTAGCGGGAGGACTCTACAATGAGCAGTTCTTC. This gives the protein CASRAGLAGGLYNEQFF. The rearrangement uses TRBV7-9 and TRBJ2-1; 11 bases match TRBD2. Trimming cost V 6 bases and J 3 bases; bases outside gene matches: 10. The germline V gene encodes CDR1 SEHNR and CDR2 FQNEAQ (reference sequence). The CDR3 totals 17 residues.